What follows are 25 T cell receptor beta chains derived from one specimen sequenced in a study of shared clonotypes between healthy human individuals. Positive CCR7 selection of CD45RO-negative cells yielded the naive CD8 cells, and terminally differentiated effector memory CD45RA+ cells were excluded. Using immunoSEQ multiplex PCR, the repertoire was profiled, and TCRdb retains in-frame clones only, with some absent. Here the sample spans approximately 600,000 clones, roughly 95% being singletons. The sample taken for sequencing was naive CD8+ T cells sorted from blood. The receptors derive from a woman under 40 in good health.

The rearrangement uses TRBV7-6 and TRBJ1-4, with D uncertain. The germline gives CDR1 SGHVS, CDR2 FNYEAQ. The length of the CDR3 is 13 residues. V was cut by 6 bases and J by 8 bases, with 13 bases left in between. CDR3 amino acids: CASSSAQREKLFF. The CDR3 bases are TGTGCCAGCAGTTCGGCTCAGCGAGAAAAACTGTTTTTT.

This chain connects TRBV28 to TRBJ2-5; 7 bases align to TRBD2. J lost 5 bases, V lost 5 bases, and 20 bases had no gene match. There are 18 residues in the CDR3. Per germline, CDR1 MDHEN and CDR2 SYDVKM. CDR3 sequence: CASSPPPALAAPGETQYF. DNA for the CDR3: TGTGCCAGCAGTCCCCCGCCGGCCCTAGCGGCTCCGGGGGAGACCCAGTACTTC.

This chain links TRBV4-1 with TRBJ2-7; a weak D match, TRBD2 (5 bases). Germline V gene data show CDR1 as MGHRA and CDR2 as YSYEKL. This CDR3 spans 15 amino acids. Trimming took 1 base from V and 4 from J, leaving 14 bases between them. CDR3 region: CASSQVGGGGYEQYF. CDR3 nucleotide sequence: TGCGCCAGCAGCCAAGTTGGAGGTGGTGGGTACGAGCAGTACTTC.

V and J are TRBV9 and TRBJ2-1, with 8 bases matching TRBD2. Trimming cost V 3 bases and J 4 bases; bases outside gene matches: 6. CDR1 SGDLS and CDR2 YYNGEE come from the germline V gene. The CDR3 spans 15 residues. Here the CDR3 DNA reads TGTGCCAGCAGCGGACGGGAGGGCCCTTACAATGAGCAGTTCTTC. Translating gives CASSGREGPYNEQFF.

The chain employs TRBV27 and TRBJ2-3, with D possibly being TRBD2 (6 bases). Germline-derived CDR1 and CDR2 are MNHEY and SMNVEV (reference sequence). Between the trimmed V and J ends, which lost 9 bases and 2 bases, there was a span of 18 bases. The CDR3 is made up of 15 amino acids. The CDR3 sequence is CASHTGLISTDTQYF. Written as DNA, the CDR3 is TGTGCCAGTCATACGGGACTCATCTCCACAGATACGCAGTATTTT.

Remarks on this clone: The junction shows a germline mismatch at one end, possibly a read error. The chain has TRBV4-1 and TRBJ2-1; D is ambiguous. Per the germline V gene, CDR1 is MGHRA and CDR2 is YSYEKL. CDR3 length: 11 residues. The DNA of the CDR3 is TGCGCCAGCAGCCAAGGGGCAACCACTGTCTTC. Translating gives CASSQGATTVF.

The chain has TRBV27 and TRBJ1-4; D perhaps matches TRBD1 (6 bases). V lost 7 bases and J lost 8, with 20 bases in between. Germline values: CDR1 MNHEY, CDR2 SMNVEV (reference sequence). The CDR3 consists of 15 residues. The CDR3 is CASTERGGAGEKLFF. The CDR3 nucleotides are TGTGCCAGCACCGAAAGGGGGGGCGCGGGGGAAAAACTGTTTTTT.

The V call is TRBV19, the J call TRBJ2-3, with a possible D match to TRBD2 (6 bases). Germline V gene lookup returns CDR1 LNHDA and CDR2 SQIVND (reference sequence). The CDR3 has 16 residues. Trimming stripped 5 bases from V and 0 bases from J, with 15 bases between. Here the CDR3 DNA reads TGTGCCAGTAGTTGGGAGGTTTCCGCTAGCACAGATACGCAGTATTTT. The encoded protein is CASSWEVSASTDTQYF.

The chain links TRBV2 to TRBJ2-7, with 8 bases fitting TRBD2. Germline V CDR1 and CDR2: SNHLY, FYNNEI. V gave up 5 bases and J gave up 1 base; unmatched junction bases: 10. The CDR3 totals 16 residues. The CDR3, as DNA: TGTGCCAGCAGTTCGACTCTAGCGGGCGGGTCCTACGAGCAGTACTTC. Amino acids: CASSSTLAGGSYEQYF.

The chain uses TRBV5-3 and TRBJ2-7; D may be TRBD1 (7 bases). TRBV5-3 is flagged as an ORF with uncertain function. The V and J ends lost 4 bases and 3 bases respectively, with 17 bases between them. The CDR3 covers 15 residues. The CDR3 reads CARSRSQGDFYEQYF. CDR3 sequence (DNA): TGTGCCAGAAGCCGATCTCAGGGGGACTTCTACGAGCAGTACTTC.

On this clone: Within the sample, other DNA sequences also encode this same CDR3. The V and J genes are TRBV27 and TRBJ2-7; possibly TRBD1 for D (6 bases). Germline V gene lookup returns CDR1 MNHEY and CDR2 SMNVEV (reference sequence). The CDR3 has 14 amino acids. Trimming shortened V by 6 bases and J by 6 bases, and 18 bases separated the two germline ends. CDR3: CASSPGQGIGEQYF. The CDR3 DNA reads TGTGCCAGCAGCCCGGGACAAGGAATCGGCGAGCAGTACTTC.

This chain links TRBV21-1 with TRBJ2-3. TRBV21-1 is labeled a pseudogene. CDR3 length: 15 amino acids. The CDR3, as DNA: TGTGCCAGCAGCAAAGGTACTGGATACACAGATACGCAGTATTTT. Translating gives CASSKGTGYTDTQYF.

The chain is built from TRBV4-2 and TRBJ2-3, with 9 bases fitting TRBD2. Trimming cost V 0 bases and J 4 bases; bases outside gene matches: 5. The CDR3 consists of 16 residues. Germline CDR1 LGHNA, CDR2 YNFKEQ. CDR3 loop: CASSQDAAGGADTQYF. For the CDR3, the DNA is TGTGCCAGCAGCCAAGATGCAGCGGGAGGCGCAGATACGCAGTATTTT.

The chain combines TRBV9 with TRBJ2-2; 9 bases are shared with TRBD2. The CDR3 has 17 amino acids. Per germline, CDR1 SGDLS and CDR2 YYNGEE. Trimming took 0 bases from V and 5 from J; bases not matched to a gene: 8. The CDR3 loop is CASSVVALAGPTGELFF. CDR3 bases: TGTGCCAGCAGCGTAGTTGCTCTAGCGGGACCGACCGGGGAGCTGTTTTTT.

This clone has only one observation. V and J are TRBV6-1 and TRBJ2-7, with D tentatively TRBD1 (5 bases). Trimming removed 2 bases at V and 0 bases at J, with 8 bases between. In germline, CDR1 is MNHNS, CDR2 SASEGT. This CDR3 is built from 14 residues. CDR3 sequence reads: CASSELDNSYEQYF. In nucleotides, the CDR3 is TGTGCCAGCAGTGAATTGGACAACTCCTACGAGCAGTACTTC.

The CDR3 protein is CASSQDLGITQPQHF. As DNA, the CDR3 is TGCGCCAGCAGCCAAGATTTAGGGATAACTCAGCCCCAGCATTTT. The rearrangement links TRBV4-1 to TRBJ1-5; unclear D gene. CDR1 and CDR2 (germline): MGHRA, YSYEKL. Trimming took off 0 bases at V and 6 bases at J, with 12 bases between the two ends. The CDR3 loop spans 15 amino acids.

CDR3 nucleotides: TGTGCCAGCAGCCAGGGGACAGCGGGGGCCTATGGCTACACCTTC. This encodes CASSQGTAGAYGYTF. The chain carries TRBV13 and TRBJ1-2; 7 bases agree with TRBD1. Germline CDR1 reads PRHDT; CDR2 reads FYEKMQ (reference sequence). This CDR3 is 15 amino acids long. The trim removed 5 bases at V and 4 bases at J, leaving 10 bases unmatched.

This chain joins TRBV27 and TRBJ1-1; D might be TRBD1 (5 bases). The CDR3 is 15 amino acids. CDR1 and CDR2 (germline): MNHEY, SMNVEV (reference sequence). The germline V and J ends were trimmed by 7 bases and 2 bases, with 17 bases remaining between them. CDR3 sequence reads: CASKARGGPNTEAFF. The CDR3, as DNA: TGTGCCAGCAAGGCCCGGGGGGGACCTAACACTGAAGCTTTCTTT.

The V and J genes are TRBV30 and TRBJ2-5, with D possibly being TRBD1 (6 bases). The end of the DNA aligns better with TRBJ2-7, so the J call may be wrong. The length of the CDR3 is 14 residues. Germline V gene data show CDR1 as GTSNPN and CDR2 as SVGIG (reference sequence). The CDR3 here is CAWSIQGASDEQYF. For the CDR3, the DNA is TGTGCCTGGAGTATACAGGGAGCAAGCGACGAGCAGTACTTC.

The CDR3 here is CASSEGTNTGELFF. Written as DNA, the CDR3 is TGTGCCAGCAGTGAAGGCACGAACACCGGGGAGCTGTTTTTT. The chain has TRBV2 and TRBJ2-2; no definite D call. This CDR3 is 14 amino acids long. V dropped 1 base and J dropped 0 bases, with 3 bases sitting between them. Germline values: CDR1 SNHLY, CDR2 FYNNEI.

This rearrangement joins TRBV28 to TRBJ1-2; 7 bases line up with TRBD1. CDR1 and CDR2 (germline): MDHEN, SYDVKM. CDR3 length equals 15 residues. With V trimmed by 1 base and J by 6 bases, 8 bases remained unmatched. The CDR3 coding sequence is TGTGCCAGCAGTTTATATCAAGGGGGCGCGGATGGCTACACCTTC. Translation: CASSLYQGGADGYTF.

This chain connects TRBV28 to TRBJ1-1, with D tentatively TRBD1 (5 bases). CDR3 length: 13 residues. V dropped 7 bases and J dropped 5 bases, with 14 bases sitting between them. Germline assignment: CDR1 MDHEN and CDR2 SYDVKM. The CDR3 reads CASIGQGRTEAFF. DNA of the CDR3: TGTGCCAGCATTGGGCAGGGTAGGACTGAAGCTTTCTTT.

The genes are TRBV27 and TRBJ1-1; D possibly corresponds to TRBD1 (6 bases). Per the germline V gene, CDR1 is MNHEY and CDR2 is SMNVEV (reference sequence). With 5 bases removed from V and 2 bases from J, the gap between germline ends came to 12 bases. The CDR3 consists of 14 residues. CDR3 in amino acids: CASSTRGGNTEAFF. CDR3 DNA: TGTGCCAGCAGTACTAGGGGGGGAAACACTGAAGCTTTCTTT.

The J gene is TRBJ1-4, the V gene TRBV2; no clear D gene. V lost 7 bases and J lost 4, with 13 bases in between. CDR3 length: 14 amino acids. Germline values: CDR1 SNHLY, CDR2 FYNNEI. The CDR3 is CASNRQEVNEKLFF. The CDR3 DNA follows: TGTGCCAGCAATCGGCAGGAGGTTAATGAAAAACTGTTTTTT.

The chain recombines TRBV29-1 with TRBJ2-3, with 8 bases that match TRBD1. This CDR3 region has 14 residues. The germline V gene has CDR1 SQVTM and CDR2 ANQGSEA. The V segment lost 2 bases and the J segment 2 bases; nucleotides outside the gene matches: 3. The CDR3 here is CSVEIQGVTDTQYF. The DNA for the CDR3 is TGCAGCGTTGAAATACAGGGGGTCACAGATACGCAGTATTTT.